Below, one T cell receptor (beta chain) is given with its context. What it binds is unknown. Those who donated were healthy bone marrow donors. Trimming cost V 1 base and J 11 bases, with 15 bases left between them. The CDR3 sequence is 13 residues long. Per germline, CDR1 SGHRS and CDR2 YFSETQ. The PCR contained 60 Vbeta and 13 Jbeta primers. The table came from immunoSEQ multiplex PCR; TCRdb's copy has only in-frame clones and leaves some out. The sample lists 180,000 or so clones; around 78% were seen once. The data were obtained in a study of cytomegalovirus exposure and HLA in healthy donors. Overall study findings and caveats: TCR beta V segments were, for the most part, productive about 87% or about 30% of the time in an earlier analysis. It emerged from a later analysis that several of the most significant clusters appeared to be linked to common viral pathogens. A later analysis reportedly identified an Asian-associated ancestry cluster as carrying fewer N-insertions than the approximately 710-donor mean.

The sequence came from a woman aged 25 to 39 in good health and CMV-seropositive. Material: PBMCs. The chain couples TRBV5-1 to TRBJ1-1, with no clear D. CDR3 residues: CASSLNGVELAFF. For the CDR3, the DNA is TGCGCCAGCAGCTTGAACGGTGTTGAGTTGGCTTTCTTT.